Listed here are 11 T cell receptor beta chains from one sample, sequenced in a study of OX40 agonist ivuxolimab in advanced cancers. Libraries were built with the immunoSEQ multiplex PCR assay. The table was pulled from immuneACCESS by TCRdb, which kept in-frame rearrangements only. Such tables lose some clones; where checked, under half of the loss comes from unresolved V genes, and the rest has no known cause. The sample includes 60,000 to 70,000 clones, with approximately 90% observed a single time. The ten largest clones take up roughly 2.7% of the sample. This specimen was CD4+ or CD8+ T cells sorted from blood, taken in a trial of the OX40 agonist ivuxolimab. These receptor sequences come from an adult with an advanced solid tumor such as melanoma, head and neck, liver or kidney cancer.

The chain links TRBV4-2 to TRBJ1-2; D is possibly TRBD1 (5 bases). Trimming shortened V by 3 bases and J by 2 bases, and 16 bases separated the two germline ends. Germline V gene sequence: CDR1 LGHNA, CDR2 YNFKEQ. This CDR3 contains 16 residues. Here the CDR3 reads CASSQTAGQSNYGYTF. Written as DNA, the CDR3 is TGTGCCAGCAGCCAGACCGCGGGGCAGTCGAACTATGGCTACACCTTC.

This chain connects TRBV18 to TRBJ2-2; D is ambiguous. Trimming took off 1 base at V and 3 bases at J, with 3 bases between the two ends. The CDR3 runs 13 residues. Germline values: CDR1 KGHSH, CDR2 LQKENI. The CDR3 spells CASSPRDTGELFF. In DNA form, the CDR3 reads TGTGCCAGCTCACCACGGGACACCGGGGAGCTGTTTTTT.

A word on this clone: This CDR3 is also generated by other DNA sequences in the sample. This chain uses TRBV18 with TRBJ1-1; no clear D gene. The ends were cut back, 0 bases at V and 0 bases at J, with 2 bases in the middle. The CDR3 runs 13 residues. Germline lookup yields CDR1 KGHSH and CDR2 LQKENI. This CDR3 reads CASSPPVNTEAFF. CDR3 nucleotide sequence: TGTGCCAGCTCACCACCGGTGAACACTGAAGCTTTCTTT.

The V call is TRBV2, the J call TRBJ1-1; 7 bases match TRBD1. V trimming: 3 bases; J trimming: 0 bases; junction bases outside the gene matches: 4. Looked up from germline, CDR1 is SNHLY and CDR2 is FYNNEI. The CDR3 extends over 15 amino acids. CDR3 in DNA: TGTGCCAGCAGTGAGCAGGGGGTTTTGAACACTGAAGCTTTCTTT. It is translated as CASSEQGVLNTEAFF.

This clone was detected a few times. The V call is TRBV5-1, the J call TRBJ2-3; 9 bases map to TRBD1. With 3 bases clipped from V and 4 bases from J, the junction kept 6 bases outside the gene matches. This CDR3 contains 15 residues. The V gene's germline CDR1 is SGHRS and CDR2 YFSETQ. CDR3 sequence: CASSWGQGGADTQYF. CDR3 bases: TGCGCCAGCAGCTGGGGACAGGGAGGCGCAGATACGCAGTATTTT.

The count of this clone is one. The CDR3 sequence is CASKGTAKNIQYF. The CDR3 DNA reads TGTGCCAGCAAGGGAACAGCCAAAAACATTCAGTACTTC. The rearrangement links TRBV2 to TRBJ2-4; D unresolved. The CDR3 loop spans 13 amino acids. Germline-derived CDR1 and CDR2 are SNHLY and FYNNEI. The V end was cut by 7 bases, the J end by 0 bases, with 7 bases between. The full variable domain, in which reference TRBV2 and TRBJ2-4 provide the parts outside the CDR3, is EPEVTQTPSHQVTQMGQEVILRCVPISNHLYFYWYRQILGQKVEFLVSFYNNEISEKSEIFDDQFSVERPDGSNFTLKIRSTKLEDSAMYFCASKGTAKNIQYFGAGTRLSVL.

This chain's CDR3 is CASSPGTGLSRGYTF. In nucleotides, the CDR3 is TGTGCCAGCAGCCCGGGGACAGGCCTCTCAAGAGGCTACACCTTC. The J gene is TRBJ1-2, the V gene TRBV7-2; 8 nucleotides align to TRBD1. Germline CDR1 is SGHTA and CDR2 is FQGNSA. The CDR3 runs to 15 residues. Trimming cost V 5 bases and J 8 bases; bases outside gene matches: 13.

The chain is built from TRBV6-5 and TRBJ2-2, with a tentative D call TRBD1 (5 bases). Germline V gives CDR1 MNHEY, CDR2 SVGAGI. The length of the CDR3 is 14 residues. The ends were cut back, 9 bases at V and 5 bases at J, with 16 bases in the middle. CDR3 nucleotide sequence: TGTGCCAGTCACGCAATTGGGGCTACCGGGGAGCTGTTTTTT. It yields the protein CASHAIGATGELFF.

The J gene is TRBJ2-3, the V gene TRBV18; 7 nucleotides agree with TRBD2. The CDR3 sequence is 14 residues long. Trimming cost V 3 bases and J 2 bases; bases outside gene matches: 2. The germline V gene has CDR1 KGHSH and CDR2 LQKENI. DNA of the CDR3: TGTGCCAGCTCACCGGGACTACACACAGATACGCAGTATTTT. Its translation: CASSPGLHTDTQYF.

V usage is TRBV4-1 and J usage is TRBJ1-5; tentatively, D is TRBD1 (6 bases). Between the trimmed V and J ends, which lost 2 bases and 6 bases, there was a span of 14 bases. In germline, CDR1 is MGHRA, CDR2 YSYEKL. This CDR3 comprises 15 residues. The CDR3 spells CASSQSTGPRQPQHF. Here the CDR3 DNA reads TGCGCCAGCAGCCAAAGTACAGGGCCGCGTCAGCCCCAGCATTTT.

CDR3 DNA: TGCGCCAGCAGCCAGGGACAGGGATTGAACACTGAAGCTTTCTTT. It specifies CASSQGQGLNTEAFF. The V call is TRBV4-3, the J call TRBJ1-1, with 9 bases fitting TRBD1. The CDR3 loop spans 15 amino acids. CDR1 is LGHNA, CDR2 YSLEER, per germline. After removal of 3 bases from V and 0 bases from J, the junction contained 2 bases not matched to a gene.